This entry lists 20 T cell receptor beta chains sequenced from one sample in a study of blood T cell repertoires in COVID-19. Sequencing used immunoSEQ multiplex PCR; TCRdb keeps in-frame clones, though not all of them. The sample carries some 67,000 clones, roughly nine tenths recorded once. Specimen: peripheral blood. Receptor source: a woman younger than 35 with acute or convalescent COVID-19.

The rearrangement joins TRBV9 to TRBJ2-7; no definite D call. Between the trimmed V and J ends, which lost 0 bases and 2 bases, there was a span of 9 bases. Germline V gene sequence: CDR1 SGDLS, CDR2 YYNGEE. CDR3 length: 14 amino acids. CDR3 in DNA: TGTGCCAGCAGCGTAGACCCGACAACCTACGAGCAGTACTTC. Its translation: CASSVDPTTYEQYF.

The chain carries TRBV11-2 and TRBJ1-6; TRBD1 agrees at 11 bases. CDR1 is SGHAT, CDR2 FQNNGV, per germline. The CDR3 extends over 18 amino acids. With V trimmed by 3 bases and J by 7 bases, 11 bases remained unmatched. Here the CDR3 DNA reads TGTGCCAGCAGCTTTCGGACAGGGGGCAGAGGGGGGAATTCACCCCTCCACTTT. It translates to CASSFRTGGRGGNSPLHF.

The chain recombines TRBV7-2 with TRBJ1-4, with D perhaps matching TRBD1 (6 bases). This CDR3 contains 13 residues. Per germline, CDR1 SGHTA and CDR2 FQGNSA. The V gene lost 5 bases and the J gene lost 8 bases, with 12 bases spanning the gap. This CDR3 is CASSTHGQEKLFF. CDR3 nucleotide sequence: TGTGCCAGCAGCACCCATGGACAGGAAAAACTGTTTTTT.

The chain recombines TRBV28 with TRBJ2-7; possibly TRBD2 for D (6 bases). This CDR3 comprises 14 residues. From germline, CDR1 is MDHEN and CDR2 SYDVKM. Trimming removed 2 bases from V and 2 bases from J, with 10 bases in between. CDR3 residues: CASSLSSGTYEQYF. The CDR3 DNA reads TGTGCCAGCAGTTTAAGTAGCGGAACCTACGAGCAGTACTTC.

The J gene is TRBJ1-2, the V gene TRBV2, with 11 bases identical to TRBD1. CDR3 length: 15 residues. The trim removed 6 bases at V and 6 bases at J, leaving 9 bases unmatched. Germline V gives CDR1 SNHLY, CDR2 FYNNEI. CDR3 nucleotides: TGTGCCAGCAGCGCCGAGGGACAGGGGGAGGATGGCTACACCTTC. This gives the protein CASSAEGQGEDGYTF.

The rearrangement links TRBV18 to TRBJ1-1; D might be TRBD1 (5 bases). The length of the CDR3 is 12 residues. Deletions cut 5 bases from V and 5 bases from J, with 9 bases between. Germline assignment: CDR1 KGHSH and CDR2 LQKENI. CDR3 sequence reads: CASSDRGTEAFF. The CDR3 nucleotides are TGTGCCAGCTCAGACCGGGGGACTGAAGCTTTCTTT.

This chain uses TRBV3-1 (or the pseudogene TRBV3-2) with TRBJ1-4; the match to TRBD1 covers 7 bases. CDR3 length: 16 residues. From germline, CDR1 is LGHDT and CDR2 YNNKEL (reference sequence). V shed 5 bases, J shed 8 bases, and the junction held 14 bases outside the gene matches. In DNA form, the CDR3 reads TGTGCCAGCAGCTCTCACCTCCGACAGGGCTCAGAAAAACTGTTTTTT. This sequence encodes CASSSHLRQGSEKLFF.

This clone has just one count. DNA of the CDR3: TGTGCCAGCAGTTTAGGGGGAACAGGGAATACCTACGAGCAGTACTTC. It translates to CASSLGGTGNTYEQYF. The chain couples TRBV28 to TRBJ2-7; D perhaps matches TRBD1 (6 bases). The CDR3 totals 16 residues. Trimming took 2 bases from V and 2 from J, leaving 16 bases between them. Germline values: CDR1 MDHEN, CDR2 SYDVKM. The variable domain in full, completed from reference TRBV28 and TRBJ2-7, reads DVKVTQSSRYLVKRTGEKVFLECVQDMDHENMFWYRQDPGLGLRLIYFSYDVKMKEKGDIPEGYSVSREKKERFSLILESASTNQTSMYLCASSLGGTGNTYEQYFGPGTRLTVT.

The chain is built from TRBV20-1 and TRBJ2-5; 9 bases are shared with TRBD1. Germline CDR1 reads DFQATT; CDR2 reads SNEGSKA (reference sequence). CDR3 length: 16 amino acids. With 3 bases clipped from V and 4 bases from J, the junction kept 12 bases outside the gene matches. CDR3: CSASTGGFVMRETQYF. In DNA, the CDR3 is TGCAGTGCTAGTACAGGGGGCTTTGTAATGCGAGAGACCCAGTACTTC.

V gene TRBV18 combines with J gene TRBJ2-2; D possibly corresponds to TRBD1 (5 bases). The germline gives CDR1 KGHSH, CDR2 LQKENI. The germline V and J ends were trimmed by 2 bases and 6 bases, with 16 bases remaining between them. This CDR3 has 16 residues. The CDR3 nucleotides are TGTGCCAGCTCACCAGGGGCAGCGAGGCATTCCGGGGAGCTGTTTTTT. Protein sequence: CASSPGAARHSGELFF.

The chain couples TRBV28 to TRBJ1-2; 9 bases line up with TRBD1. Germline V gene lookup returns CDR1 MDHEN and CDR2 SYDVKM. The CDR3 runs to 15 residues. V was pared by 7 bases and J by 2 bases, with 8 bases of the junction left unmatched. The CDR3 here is CASTRTGEKNYGYTF. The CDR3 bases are TGTGCCAGCACTCGGACAGGGGAGAAGAACTATGGCTACACCTTC.

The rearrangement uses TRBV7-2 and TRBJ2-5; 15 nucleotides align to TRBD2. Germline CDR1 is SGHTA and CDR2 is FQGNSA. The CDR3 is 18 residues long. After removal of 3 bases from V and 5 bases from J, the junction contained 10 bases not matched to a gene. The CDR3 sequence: CASSFDGLAGGSQETQYF. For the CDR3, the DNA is TGTGCCAGCAGCTTCGACGGACTAGCGGGAGGGTCCCAGGAGACCCAGTACTTC.

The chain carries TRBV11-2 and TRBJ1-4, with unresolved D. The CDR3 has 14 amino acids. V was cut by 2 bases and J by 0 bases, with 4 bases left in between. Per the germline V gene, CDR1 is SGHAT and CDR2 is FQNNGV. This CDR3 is CASSLRATNEKLFF. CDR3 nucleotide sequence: TGTGCCAGCAGCTTAAGAGCAACTAATGAAAAACTGTTTTTT.

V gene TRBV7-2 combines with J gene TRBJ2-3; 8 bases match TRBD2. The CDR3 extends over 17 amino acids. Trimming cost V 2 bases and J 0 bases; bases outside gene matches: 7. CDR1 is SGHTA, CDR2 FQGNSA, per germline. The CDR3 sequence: CASSLFRPSGSTDTQYF. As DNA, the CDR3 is TGTGCCAGCAGCTTATTCAGGCCTAGCGGGAGCACAGATACGCAGTATTTT.

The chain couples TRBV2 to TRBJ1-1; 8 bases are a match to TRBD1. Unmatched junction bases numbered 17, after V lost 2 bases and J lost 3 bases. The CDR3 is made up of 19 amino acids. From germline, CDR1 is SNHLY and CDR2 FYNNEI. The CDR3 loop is CASSELFSRGTGGYTEAFF. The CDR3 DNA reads TGTGCCAGCAGTGAACTTTTCTCTCGGGGGACAGGCGGGTACACTGAAGCTTTCTTT.

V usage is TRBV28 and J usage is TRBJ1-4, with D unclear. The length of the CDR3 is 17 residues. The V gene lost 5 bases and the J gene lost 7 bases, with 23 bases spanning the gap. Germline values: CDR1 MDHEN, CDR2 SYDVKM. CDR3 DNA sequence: TGTGCCAGCAGTCCCCCGTTTTGGGAGGGTTTGAGTGAAAAACTGTTTTTT. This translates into CASSPPFWEGLSEKLFF.

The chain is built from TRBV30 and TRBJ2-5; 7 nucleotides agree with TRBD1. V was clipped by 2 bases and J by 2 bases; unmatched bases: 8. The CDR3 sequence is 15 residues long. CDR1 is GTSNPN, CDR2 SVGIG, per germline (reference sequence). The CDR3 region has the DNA TGTGCCTGGAGTTTTGGGGGACAGCAACAAGAGACCCAGTACTTC. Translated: CAWSFGGQQQETQYF.

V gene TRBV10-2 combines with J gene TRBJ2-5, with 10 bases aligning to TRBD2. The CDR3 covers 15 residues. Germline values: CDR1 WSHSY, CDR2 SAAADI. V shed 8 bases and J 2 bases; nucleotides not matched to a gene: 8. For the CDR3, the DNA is TGCGCCAGCGGGTCAGCGGGGGGGCGTCAAGAGACCCAGTACTTC. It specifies CASGSAGGRQETQYF.

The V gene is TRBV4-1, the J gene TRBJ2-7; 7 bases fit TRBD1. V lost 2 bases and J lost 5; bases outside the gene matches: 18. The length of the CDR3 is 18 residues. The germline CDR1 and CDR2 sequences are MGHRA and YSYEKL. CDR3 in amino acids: CASSQPNRRQGSRHEQYF. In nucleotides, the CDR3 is TGCGCCAGCAGCCAACCGAACCGGAGACAGGGCTCCCGCCACGAGCAGTACTTC.

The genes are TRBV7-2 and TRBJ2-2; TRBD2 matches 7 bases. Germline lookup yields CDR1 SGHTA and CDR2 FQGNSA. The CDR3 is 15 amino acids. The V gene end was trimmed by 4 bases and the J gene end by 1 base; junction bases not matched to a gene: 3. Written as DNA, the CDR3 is TGTGCCAGCAGCTACCCTAGCGGGAACACCGGGGAGCTGTTTTTT. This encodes CASSYPSGNTGELFF.